The 27 T cell receptor beta chains below come from one sample, sequenced in a study of CD8+ T cells in alopecia areata. Extraction and reverse transcription of RNA yielded cDNA as the sequencing template. The protocol was immunoSEQ multiplex PCR, while the TCRdb copy is restricted to in-frame clones and leaves out a portion. The sample has fewer than 250,000 clones, less than 70% seen once. The treatment denotes: oral pan-JAK inhibitor, 5-10 mg twice daily. The input for sequencing was CD4+ T cells sorted from blood, taken around week 50, from a patient treated with tofacitinib. Receptor source: a human donor with alopecia areata.

The chain recombines TRBV30 with TRBJ1-5, with a weak D call TRBD1 (6 bases). The V end was cut by 5 bases, the J end by 6 bases, with 14 bases between. CDR1 is GTSNPN and CDR2 is SVGIG in the germline V gene (reference sequence). The CDR3 consists of 13 residues. CDR3 region: CAWAAGAGQPQHF. The CDR3 DNA is TGTGCCTGGGCGGCAGGGGCCGGTCAGCCCCAGCATTTT. Using reference TRBV30 and TRBJ1-5 for the parts outside the CDR3, the full variable domain is SQTIHQWPATLVQPVGSPLSLECTVEGTSNPNLYWYRQAAGRGLQLLFYSVGIGQISSEVPQNLSASRPQDRQFILSSKKLLLSDSGFYLCAWAAGAGQPQHFGDGTRLSIL.

This clone was detected only a few times. The CDR3 DNA reads as TGCAGCGTTGAAGAGGGGGTCTCCTACGAGCAGTACTTC. Protein product: CSVEEGVSYEQYF. V and J are TRBV29-1 and TRBJ2-7; D is possibly TRBD1 or TRBD2 (5 bases each). The length of the CDR3 is 13 residues. V gave up 0 bases and J gave up 0 bases, with 6 bases separating them. From germline, CDR1 is SQVTM and CDR2 ANQGSEA.

This clone has a handful of counts. The chain joins TRBV5-1 to TRBJ2-7, with D possibly TRBD1 on 5 matching bases. The V and J ends lost 0 bases and 1 base respectively, with 5 bases between them. The germline CDR1 and CDR2 sequences are SGHRS and YFSETQ. The length of the CDR3 is 13 residues. The CDR3 loop is CASSLGQSYEQYF. The DNA for the CDR3 is TGCGCCAGCAGCTTGGGACAGTCCTACGAGCAGTACTTC.

The chain has TRBV9 and TRBJ2-1; D is possibly TRBD2 (7 bases). V was shortened by 0 bases and J by 2 bases, with 18 bases between the two germline ends. Germline V gene sequence: CDR1 SGDLS, CDR2 YYNGEE. This CDR3 is built from 18 residues. CDR3 nucleotides: TGTGCCAGCAGCGTAGGTTCCCTACGGGGGGCCGCCTACAATGAGCAGTTCTTC. This gives the protein CASSVGSLRGAAYNEQFF.

V is TRBV5-1 and J is TRBJ2-3; D remains unclear. Germline CDR1 SGHRS, CDR2 YFSETQ. The CDR3 contains 15 residues. Trimming left V 6 bases short and J 2 bases short, with 16 bases between. This CDR3 is CASTLGGRSTDTQYF. DNA of the CDR3: TGCGCCAGCACGCTTGGTGGCCGGTCCACAGATACGCAGTATTTT.

The rearrangement uses TRBV6-5 and TRBJ1-1; TRBD1 might be the D (5 bases). The CDR3 loop spans 11 amino acids. In germline, CDR1 is MNHEY, CDR2 SVGAGI. Trimming removed 7 bases at V and 8 bases at J, with 11 bases between. The CDR3 reads CASTGWSEAFF. CDR3 bases: TGTGCCAGCACAGGGTGGTCGGAAGCTTTCTTT.

Written as DNA, the CDR3 is TGTGCCAGCAGTACTCCGGGAGGGACAGGGATCGGCTATGGCTACACCTTC. Protein: CASSTPGGTGIGYGYTF. V usage is TRBV25-1 and J usage is TRBJ1-2; 9 nucleotides line up with TRBD1. The CDR3 covers 17 residues. V was pared by 5 bases and J by 4 bases, with 14 bases of the junction left unmatched. Germline V gives CDR1 MGHDK, CDR2 SYGVNS.

This clone was detected once. The genes are TRBV9 and TRBJ2-6; TRBD1 might be the D (5 bases). Trimming took off 2 bases at V and 3 bases at J, with 21 bases between the two ends. Germline loops: CDR1 SGDLS, CDR2 YYNGEE. This CDR3 region has 19 residues. The DNA of the CDR3 is TGTGCCAGCAGCGTTTCCCCCCTGGGGCAGGGTGGTGGGGCCAACGTCCTGACTTTC. This gives the protein CASSVSPLGQGGGANVLTF.

The chain links TRBV30 to TRBJ1-2; 9 bases are shared with TRBD1. The CDR3 loop spans 16 amino acids. J was trimmed by 6 bases and V by 2 bases; bases with no gene match: 13. CDR1 GTSNPN and CDR2 SVGIG come from the germline V gene (reference sequence). The CDR3 DNA reads as TGTGCCTGGAGTACCCCAGGGACAGGGAGATCGCATGGCTACACCTTC. It specifies CAWSTPGTGRSHGYTF.

In this sample, this clone turned up a few times. The rearrangement links TRBV29-1 to TRBJ2-7; 7 nucleotides line up with TRBD2. The CDR3 spans 13 residues. CDR1 and CDR2 from the germline V gene are SQVTM and ANQGSEA. After removal of 4 bases from V and 3 bases from J, the junction contained 6 bases not matched to a gene. CDR3 residues: CSVGTRTSYEQYF. The DNA for the CDR3 is TGCAGCGTTGGAACCCGGACTAGCTACGAGCAGTACTTC.

The chain recombines TRBV30 with TRBJ2-7; 10 bases map to TRBD2. Unmatched junction bases numbered 14, after V lost 2 bases and J lost 4 bases. The CDR3 covers 17 residues. Germline values: CDR1 GTSNPN, CDR2 SVGIG (reference sequence). The CDR3 bases are TGTGCCTGGAGTCCGTTAGAGCTAGCGGGGGCCTCGTACGAGCAGTACTTC. This sequence encodes CAWSPLELAGASYEQYF.

This clone was found a few times. Here the CDR3 reads CAWSGVSTDTQYF. CDR3 coding DNA: TGTGCCTGGAGTGGGGTCTCAACGGATACGCAGTATTTT. V usage is TRBV30 and J usage is TRBJ2-3; D is unclear. The CDR3 totals 13 residues. Germline loops: CDR1 GTSNPN, CDR2 SVGIG (reference sequence). Trimming took 1 base from V and 6 from J, leaving 11 bases between them.

To note about this clone: The same CDR3 also results from other DNA sequences found in this sample. This chain links TRBV20-1 with TRBJ2-5; TRBD2 might be the D (5 bases). The CDR3 totals 11 residues. The ends were cut back, 1 base at V and 5 bases at J, with 5 bases in the middle. CDR1 and CDR2 (germline): DFQATT, SNEGSKA (reference sequence). The CDR3 sequence: CSARAGETQYF. CDR3 bases: TGCAGTGCTAGAGCGGGGGAGACCCAGTACTTC.

This clone occurred once. The V gene is TRBV5-6, the J gene TRBJ1-2; D ambiguous. The V end was cut by 4 bases, the J end by 4 bases, with 14 bases between. CDR1 SGHDT and CDR2 YYEEEE come from the germline V gene. This CDR3 is 14 amino acids long. CDR3 residues: CASSPPENGYGYTF. CDR3 DNA: TGTGCCAGCAGCCCCCCCGAGAACGGCTATGGCTACACCTTC.

As to this clone: Distinct nucleotide sequences in the sample also encode this CDR3. Here the CDR3 DNA reads TGCAGCGTTGGAGGGGTGCTAAACACTGAAGCTTTCTTT. This encodes CSVGGVLNTEAFF. The chain uses TRBV29-1 and TRBJ1-1; a weak D match, TRBD1 (5 bases). Trimming took off 4 bases at V and 2 bases at J, with 11 bases between the two ends. Germline V lookup: CDR1 SQVTM, CDR2 ANQGSEA. This CDR3 region has 13 residues.

The chain carries TRBV7-9 and TRBJ1-6; tentative D call: TRBD1 (5 bases). This CDR3 contains 14 residues. The germline V gene encodes CDR1 SEHNR and CDR2 FQNEAQ (reference sequence). V was shortened by 3 bases and J by 12 bases, with 15 bases between the two germline ends. CDR3 coding DNA: TGTGCCAGCAGCTTCGGGCGGGGAGGACAACCCCTCCACTTT. Its protein product is CASSFGRGGQPLHF. The full variable domain, rest sourced from reference TRBV7-9 and TRBJ1-6, is DTGVSQNPRHKITKRGQNVTFRCDPISEHNRLYWYRQTLGQGPEFLTYFQNEAQLEKSRLLSDRFSAERPKGSFSTLEIQRTEQGDSAMYLCASSFGRGGQPLHFGNGTRLTVT.

This sequence joins TRBV29-1 and TRBJ2-3; D is unresolved. Trimming took 5 bases from V and 4 from J, leaving 7 bases between them. The germline V gene has CDR1 SQVTM and CDR2 ANQGSEA. There are 11 residues in the CDR3. The CDR3 DNA follows: TGCAGCGTTCTCCTAGCAGATACGCAGTATTTT. Its protein is CSVLLADTQYF.

This rearrangement joins TRBV4-3 to TRBJ2-7; no clear D gene. V lost 0 bases and J lost 4, with 13 bases in between. Per the germline V gene, CDR1 is LGHNA and CDR2 is YSLEER. CDR3 length: 15 amino acids. CDR3 protein: CASSQDPNTFYEQYF. CDR3 bases: TGCGCCAGCAGCCAAGATCCGAATACCTTTTACGAGCAGTACTTC.

This clone was detected only a few times. The chain has TRBV30 and TRBJ2-3; 12 bases are shared with TRBD2. Germline CDR1 is GTSNPN and CDR2 is SVGIG (reference sequence). Trimming cost V 2 bases and J 7 bases; bases outside gene matches: 7. The CDR3 sequence is 15 residues long. CDR3 sequence: CAWSSTSGGPHTQYF. In DNA, the CDR3 is TGTGCCTGGAGTTCAACTAGCGGGGGGCCACATACGCAGTATTTT.

This clone was detected only a few times. J is TRBJ1-2 and V is TRBV29-1; D not resolved. The CDR3 sequence is 12 residues long. Germline V CDR1 and CDR2: SQVTM, ANQGSEA. With 7 bases removed from V and 4 bases from J, the gap between germline ends came to 13 bases. The CDR3 protein is CSAAVFFYGYTF. Written as DNA, the CDR3 is TGCAGCGCAGCGGTTTTCTTCTATGGCTACACCTTC.

The chain has TRBV4-3 and TRBJ2-3, with D perhaps matching TRBD1 (6 bases). V lost 4 bases to trimming and J lost 3 bases, with 17 bases between them. CDR1 and CDR2 (germline): LGHNA, YSLEER. The CDR3 length is 16 residues. The CDR3: CASSPDSVRGTDTQYF. The CDR3 DNA reads as TGCGCCAGCAGCCCTGATAGCGTCAGGGGAACAGATACGCAGTATTTT.

This clone was detected only a few times. The chain couples TRBV9 to TRBJ2-2; 8 bases are shared with TRBD1. There are 14 residues in the CDR3. Germline CDR1 is SGDLS and CDR2 is YYNGEE. V gave up 6 bases and J gave up 7 bases; unmatched junction bases: 8. CDR3 coding DNA: TGTGCCAGCACCTCAGGGGGCAAGGACGGGGAGCTGTTTTTT. Its protein product is CASTSGGKDGELFF. The entire variable domain, with the rest obtained from reference TRBV9 and TRBJ2-2, is as follows: DSGVTQTPKHLITATGQRVTLRCSPRSGDLSVYWYQQSLDQGLQFLIQYYNGEERAKGNILERFSAQQFPDLHSELNLSSLELGDSALYFCASTSGGKDGELFFGEGSRLTVL.

The genes are TRBV29-1 and TRBJ2-3, with D unresolved. V dropped 6 bases and J dropped 2 bases, with 9 bases sitting between them. The CDR3 loop spans 12 amino acids. The germline V gene has CDR1 SQVTM and CDR2 ANQGSEA. The CDR3 sequence: CSVRRDTDTQYF. CDR3 bases: TGCAGCGTCAGGCGTGACACAGATACGCAGTATTTT.

The table lists this clone with a count of one. The CDR3 loop reads CASSPIQGDGGYTF. DNA for the CDR3: TGTGCCAGCAGCCCTATACAGGGGGATGGTGGCTACACCTTC. This rearrangement joins TRBV5-6 to TRBJ1-2, with 8 bases aligning to TRBD1. CDR3 length equals 14 residues. CDR1 SGHDT and CDR2 YYEEEE come from the germline V gene. V shed 4 bases and J 7 bases; nucleotides not matched to a gene: 9.

This clone was counted between two and nine times. This chain uses TRBV7-2 with TRBJ1-6; D might be TRBD1 (5 bases). Germline CDR1 SGHTA, CDR2 FQGNSA. V was trimmed by 5 bases and J by 8 bases, leaving 10 bases between them. The CDR3 runs to 13 residues. The CDR3 sequence: CASSQTGDSPLHF. The CDR3 DNA sequence: TGTGCCAGCAGCCAGACGGGGGATTCACCCCTCCACTTT.

To note about this clone: The same CDR3 arises from other DNA sequences in this sample as well. The rearrangement uses TRBV6-5 and TRBJ1-2; the D is unclear. The CDR3 has 13 amino acids. V lost 5 bases to trimming and J lost 2 bases, with 9 bases between them. Germline V gives CDR1 MNHEY, CDR2 SVGAGI. The CDR3 loop reads CASSDGPNYGYTF. The CDR3 DNA follows: TGTGCCAGCAGTGATGGGCCAAACTATGGCTACACCTTC.

The genes are TRBV14 and TRBJ2-7; D is unresolved. Germline V gene lookup returns CDR1 SGHDN and CDR2 FVKESK. V lost 0 bases to trimming and J lost 1 base, with 10 bases between them. The CDR3 is 15 residues long. CDR3 residues: CASSQESGLSYEQYF. As DNA, the CDR3 is TGTGCCAGCAGCCAAGAGTCAGGTTTATCCTACGAGCAGTACTTC.